These 7 T cell receptor beta chains were sequenced from one sample in a study of CD8 T cells in ankylosing spondylitis. One entry per CDR3 protein, called by TCRdb with MiXCR from the 5' RACE reads. This sample has over 100,000 distinct CDR3 sequences, with around 7% found just once. The specimen was blood, either unsorted or a sorted T cell fraction (not recorded which). These receptors were taken from a male donor with ankylosing spondylitis or in good health (not recorded which).

This clonotype occurred many times. The chain combines TRBV5-1 with TRBJ1-2; tentative D call: TRBD1 (5 bases). Trimming stripped 5 bases from V and 0 bases from J, with 11 bases between. Germline V gene lookup returns CDR1 SGHRS and CDR2 YFSETQ. The CDR3 totals 14 residues. CDR3 region: CASSEGFPNYGYTF. DNA of the CDR3: TGCGCCAGCAGTGAGGGGTTCCCTAACTATGGCTACACCTTC.

This clonotype was observed many times. The chain links TRBV15 to TRBJ1-1, with D possibly being TRBD1 (5 bases). This CDR3 region has 17 residues. Germline CDR1 LNHNV, CDR2 YYDKDF (reference sequence). V lost 0 bases to trimming and J lost 2 bases, with 16 bases between them. The CDR3 DNA follows: TGTGCCACCAGCAGAGAGTGGGTCGGGACCTCAAACACTGAAGCTTTCTTT. It translates to CATSREWVGTSNTEAFF.

This clonotype was observed many times. The chain joins TRBV11-1 to TRBJ2-5; D is uncertain. V was trimmed by 2 bases and J by 1 base, leaving 20 bases between them. The CDR3 runs to 18 residues. Germline lookup yields CDR1 SGHAT and CDR2 FQDESV (reference sequence). This CDR3 reads CASSLIWELMAIQETQYF. CDR3 bases: TGTGCCAGCAGCTTAATTTGGGAACTCATGGCTATCCAAGAGACCCAGTACTTC.

This clonotype was detected a few times. The chain recombines TRBV5-1 with TRBJ1-2; D is perhaps TRBD1 (6 bases). CDR3 size: 16 residues. Germline V lookup: CDR1 SGHRS, CDR2 YFSETQ. V was cut by 0 bases and J by 2 bases, with 14 bases left in between. CDR3: CASSLEGGGANYGYTF. CDR3 in DNA: TGCGCCAGCAGCTTGGAGGGAGGGGGGGCGAACTATGGCTACACCTTC. Complete variable domain (other parts from reference TRBV5-1 and TRBJ1-2): KAGVTQTPRYLIKTRGQQVTLSCSPISGHRSVSWYQQTPGQGLQFLFEYFSETQRNKGNFPGRFSGRQFSNSRSEMNVSTLELGDSALYLCASSLEGGGANYGYTFGSGTRLTVV.

This clonotype was recorded at least ten times. CDR3 in amino acids: CASRAATGVLHEQYF. CDR3 DNA sequence: TGTGCCAGCAGGGCCGCGACAGGGGTTCTCCACGAGCAGTACTTC. The rearrangement uses TRBV12-3 or TRBV12-4 and TRBJ2-7; 8 bases are shared with TRBD1. V gave up 6 bases and J gave up 5 bases; unmatched junction bases: 12. The CDR3 is made up of 15 amino acids.

There are many counts of this clonotype. The V call is TRBV10-3, the J call TRBJ2-7; TRBD1 matches at 8 bases. The V gene end was trimmed by 6 bases and the J gene end by 6 bases; junction bases not matched to a gene: 7. The CDR3 covers 13 residues. Germline lookup yields CDR1 ENHRY and CDR2 SYGVKD. The CDR3 DNA reads TGTGCCATCAGGGAGACAGGGGACAGCGAGCAGTACTTC. Translating gives CAIRETGDSEQYF.

This clonotype has ten or more counts. The CDR3 DNA is TGTGCCAGCTCACCAGGGTTCGGTAACAGCGATCAGCCCCAGCATTTT. Protein sequence: CASSPGFGNSDQPQHF. This chain uses TRBV18 with TRBJ1-5, with D unresolved. Germline V gives CDR1 KGHSH, CDR2 LQKENI. V shed 2 bases and J shed 5 bases, with 16 bases lying between them. The CDR3 covers 16 residues.